The 16 T cell receptor beta chains below were found in one sample sequenced in a study of blood T cell repertoires in COVID-19. Profiling relied on immunoSEQ multiplex PCR, and the TCRdb table lists in-frame clones only, not all of them. Among about 140,000 clones listed, just over 85% were seen once. The sample taken for sequencing was peripheral blood. All receptors derive from a woman aged 55-70 years with acute or convalescent COVID-19.

The gene calls are TRBV13 and TRBJ1-6; a weak D match, TRBD1 (6 bases). V lost 5 bases and J 5 bases, leaving 13 bases between the germline ends. The CDR3 contains 15 residues. Germline V gene data show CDR1 as PRHDT and CDR2 as FYEKMQ (reference sequence). This CDR3 is CASSKTGPHNSPLHF. The CDR3 coding sequence is TGTGCCAGCAGCAAGACAGGTCCTCATAATTCACCCCTCCACTTT.

The chain recombines TRBV15 with TRBJ1-6, with a weak D call TRBD1 (5 bases). There are 17 residues in the CDR3. Deletions cut 2 bases from V and 3 bases from J, with 14 bases between. The germline V gene has CDR1 LNHNV and CDR2 YYDKDF (reference sequence). CDR3 DNA: TGTGCCACCAGCAGACGCGCGGGGGGGATCTATAATTCACCCCTCCACTTT. Encoded protein: CATSRRAGGIYNSPLHF.

The chain has TRBV5-1 and TRBJ2-7; tentatively, D is TRBD1 (6 bases). Trimming stripped 0 bases from V and 3 bases from J, with 10 bases between. Per the germline V gene, CDR1 is SGHRS and CDR2 is YFSETQ. This CDR3 region has 14 residues. In DNA, the CDR3 is TGCGCCAGCAGCTTGGCGGTGGACAGCTACGAGCAGTACTTC. Its translation: CASSLAVDSYEQYF.

The chain recombines TRBV9 with TRBJ1-1; possible D gene TRBD1, 5 bases. The CDR3 consists of 13 residues. The ends were cut back, 2 bases at V and 7 bases at J, with 12 bases in the middle. Germline V lookup: CDR1 SGDLS, CDR2 YYNGEE. CDR3 sequence: CASSVGGTDEAFF. The CDR3 DNA follows: TGTGCCAGCAGCGTGGGGGGGACGGATGAAGCTTTCTTT.

This chain links TRBV30 with TRBJ2-7; 7 bases fit TRBD2. This CDR3 region has 12 residues. CDR1 GTSNPN and CDR2 SVGIG come from the germline V gene (reference sequence). The ends lost 2 bases at V and 5 bases at J; junction bases unmatched: 3. CDR3 DNA: TGTGCCTGGAGTAAAGGGAGGGACGAGCAGTACTTC. This gives the protein CAWSKGRDEQYF.

The V and J genes are TRBV6-2 or TRBV6-3 and TRBJ1-5; D might be TRBD1 (6 bases). CDR1 and CDR2 from the germline V gene are MNHEY and SVGEGT. Trimming pared 0 bases from V and 6 bases from J, leaving 15 bases between. The CDR3 extends over 16 amino acids. The CDR3 protein is CASSYSIQQGSQPQHF. DNA of the CDR3: TGTGCCAGCAGTTACTCGATACAACAGGGTTCTCAGCCCCAGCATTTT.

V usage is TRBV5-4 and J usage is TRBJ2-1; 10 bases line up with TRBD1. The CDR3 has 14 residues. CDR1 SGHNT and CDR2 YYREEE come from the germline V gene (reference sequence). Germline trimming cut 1 base from V and 8 bases from J; bases unmatched to any gene: 3. The DNA of the CDR3 is TGTGCCAGCAGCTTGCGACAGGGGGCGGATGAGCAGTTCTTC. The encoded protein is CASSLRQGADEQFF.

The chain employs TRBV4-2 and TRBJ2-3, with 8 bases that match TRBD2. The CDR3 totals 18 residues. Unmatched junction bases numbered 9, after V lost 0 bases and J lost 1 base. CDR1 LGHNA and CDR2 YNFKEQ come from the germline V gene. CDR3 coding DNA: TGTGCCAGCAGCCAAGATAGGGAGGTTAGCGGGGGCACAGATACGCAGTATTTT. Its protein is CASSQDREVSGGTDTQYF.

The chain carries TRBV10-1 and TRBJ2-3; TRBD2 agrees at 11 bases. The junction had 8 bases not matched to a gene; V was cut back by 2 bases and J by 1 base. Germline V lookup: CDR1 WNHNN, CDR2 SYGVQD (reference sequence). CDR3 length: 18 amino acids. CDR3 DNA: TGCGCCAGCAGTGAGCCTAGCGGGGGGCAGATGGGCACAGATACGCAGTATTTT. This translates into CASSEPSGGQMGTDTQYF.

This clone was counted a few times. This chain connects TRBV18 to TRBJ1-5; weak D call: TRBD1 (5 bases). Deletions cut 3 bases from V and 5 bases from J, with 14 bases between. Germline V gene lookup returns CDR1 KGHSH and CDR2 LQKENI. The CDR3 contains 15 residues. The CDR3, as DNA: TGTGCCAGCTCACCCCGCGGAGGGGACCATCAGCCCCAGCATTTT. Translating gives CASSPRGGDHQPQHF.

This clone has a handful of counts. The chain combines TRBV6-4 with TRBJ2-3; 10 bases fit TRBD2. The V segment lost 0 bases and the J segment 5 bases; nucleotides outside the gene matches: 2. CDR3 length equals 15 residues. The V gene's germline CDR1 is MRHNA and CDR2 SNTAGT. CDR3 sequence reads: CASSDSSGGVDTQYF. The CDR3 DNA follows: TGTGCCAGCAGTGACTCGAGCGGGGGGGTAGATACGCAGTATTTT.

This clone occurred many times. The chain joins TRBV2 to TRBJ1-4; 8 nucleotides align to TRBD1. Germline values: CDR1 SNHLY, CDR2 FYNNEI. This CDR3 contains 14 residues. Trimming took 6 bases from V and 7 from J; bases not matched to a gene: 7. CDR3: CASRDRVGSEKLFF. Written as DNA, the CDR3 is TGTGCCAGCAGGGACAGGGTGGGGAGTGAAAAACTGTTTTTT. The whole variable domain, filled in from reference TRBV2 and TRBJ1-4, reads EPEVTQTPSHQVTQMGQEVILRCVPISNHLYFYWYRQILGQKVEFLVSFYNNEISEKSEIFDDQFSVERPDGSNFTLKIRSTKLEDSAMYFCASRDRVGSEKLFFGSGTQLSVL.

The J gene is TRBJ1-1, the V gene TRBV9; weak D call: TRBD1 (6 bases). Trimming removed 0 bases at V and 1 base at J, with 7 bases between. This CDR3 comprises 14 residues. Germline loops: CDR1 SGDLS, CDR2 YYNGEE. This CDR3 is CASSVAGANTEAFF. CDR3 DNA: TGTGCCAGCAGCGTAGCAGGGGCGAACACTGAAGCTTTCTTT. Full variable domain (missing parts from reference TRBV9 and TRBJ1-1): DSGVTQTPKHLITATGQRVTLRCSPRSGDLSVYWYQQSLDQGLQFLIQYYNGEERAKGNILERFSAQQFPDLHSELNLSSLELGDSALYFCASSVAGANTEAFFGQGTRLTVV.

The rearrangement uses TRBV6-2 or TRBV6-3 and TRBJ2-1, with TRBD2 identical over 7 bases. The CDR3 consists of 14 residues. J gave up 8 bases and V 0 bases, and 4 bases lay outside the gene matches. CDR1 and CDR2 from the germline V gene are MNHEY and SVGEGT. The CDR3 bases are TGTGCCAGCAGTTACTCGGGGGGGGTGGATGAGCAGTTCTTC. The encoded protein is CASSYSGGVDEQFF.

J is TRBJ2-6 and V is TRBV5-6; the D gene is possibly TRBD2 (5 bases). V lost 1 base and J lost 3, with 11 bases in between. The CDR3 is made up of 16 amino acids. Germline V lookup: CDR1 SGHDT, CDR2 YYEEEE. This CDR3 is CASSLLGGGGANVLTF. The CDR3 DNA follows: TGTGCCAGCAGCTTGCTCGGCGGAGGTGGGGCCAACGTCCTGACTTTC.

The chain employs TRBV9 and TRBJ2-1; 9 nucleotides line up with TRBD2. Germline V gene sequence: CDR1 SGDLS, CDR2 YYNGEE. The CDR3 spans 15 residues. Losses at the gene ends were 3 bases for V and 5 bases for J; bases not matched to a gene: 6. The chain's CDR3 is CASSEALAGNNEQFF. CDR3 coding DNA: TGTGCCAGCAGCGAAGCCCTAGCGGGGAACAATGAGCAGTTCTTC.